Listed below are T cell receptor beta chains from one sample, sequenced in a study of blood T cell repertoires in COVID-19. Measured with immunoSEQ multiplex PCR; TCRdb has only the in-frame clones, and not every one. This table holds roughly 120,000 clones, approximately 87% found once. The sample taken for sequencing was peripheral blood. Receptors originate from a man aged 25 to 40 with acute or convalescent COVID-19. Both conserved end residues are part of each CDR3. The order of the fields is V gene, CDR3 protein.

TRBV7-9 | CASSLRGGTEAFF
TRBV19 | CASSTPGTGKNYGYTF
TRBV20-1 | CSASEGRNNEQFF
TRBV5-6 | CASSWTVSTDTQYF
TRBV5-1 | CASSVSGTKTEAFF
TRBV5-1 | CASTPGGGGLVQFF
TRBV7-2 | CASSLFGGGNEQFF
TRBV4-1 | CASSLAGGTDTQYF
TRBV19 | CASSPLPGPSYEQYF
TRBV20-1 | CRVGTNGYTF
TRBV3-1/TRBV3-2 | CASSQTGGQNTEAFF
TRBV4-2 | CASSRGQSNQPQHF
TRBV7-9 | CASSLAGRGDEKLFF
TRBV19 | CASRNHGDTEAFF
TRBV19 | CASSIDGPSGDIQETQYF
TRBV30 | CAWSPDTFTGELFF
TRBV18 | CASSPTSAGGYGYTF
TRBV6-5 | CASSGGYGYTF
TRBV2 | CASSEAGGVYTEAFF
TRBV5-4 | CASRADATNEKLFF
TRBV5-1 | CASSPNPSGTGELFF
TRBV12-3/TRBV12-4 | CASSSVLYEQYF
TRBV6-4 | CASSGSDTDTQYF
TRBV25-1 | CASSEYKGPGGTEAFF
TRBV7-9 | CASSPGDTGELFF
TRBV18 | CASSPAGIAKNIQYF
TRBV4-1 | CASSEGLAGLGNIQYF
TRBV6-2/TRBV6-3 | CASSYEGFTPNEQFF
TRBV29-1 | CSALFAGTQYF
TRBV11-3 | CASSLDNVSPLHF
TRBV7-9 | CASSFSLTEQFF
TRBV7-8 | CASSPGLAGANEQFF
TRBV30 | CAWGQREAFF
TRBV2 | CASSGQGRAGELFF
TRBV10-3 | CAISESRDSSYNEQFF
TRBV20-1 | CSASMVAGVSNEQFF
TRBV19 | CASSKTGGVTEAFF
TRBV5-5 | CASSPREGLNEKLFF
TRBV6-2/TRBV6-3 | CASSLTQGGGYTF
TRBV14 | CASSRGLAGGPEGEQFF
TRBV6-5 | CASSYGPGPQPQHF
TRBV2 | CASMPGYSNQPQHF
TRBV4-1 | CASSQDQGQNYGYTF
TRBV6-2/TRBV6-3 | CASSYDRWNTEAFF
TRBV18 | CASSPRGTYEQYF